This TCR beta chain was sequenced during a study of OX40 agonist ivuxolimab in advanced cancers. Study-level background: Ivuxolimab was a fully human IgG2 agonistic monoclonal antibody targeting the costimulatory receptor OX40 (CD134). Of the roughly 52 patients in dose escalation, about 19 had hepatocellular carcinoma, some 15 had melanoma, 9 had renal cell carcinoma and 9 had head and neck cancer. A male proportion of around 80% and a mean age of approximately 62 years, ranging from about 23 to 90, were recorded for the dose-escalation cohort. Three dose-escalation patients achieved partial responses, one with hepatocellular carcinoma and two with cutaneous melanoma. The point of sequencing TCRbeta in the periphery was to test whether ivuxolimab changed TCR sequence diversity and drove clonal T-cell expansion. The paper describes the monotherapy dose-escalation part (N of about 54 patients) of the phase I trial of ivuxolimab. Prior anti-PD-1, anti-PD-L1 or anti-CTLA-4 therapy was permitted, and checkpoint inhibitors had been received by about 37% of dose-escalation patients. Intravenous ivuxolimab was administered to patients every 2 weeks at six dose levels: 0.01, 0.1, 0.3, 1.5, 3 and 10 mg/kg. What the research found in general, with its limitations: At doses of 0.1 to 3.0 mg/kg, clonal expansion of both CD4+ and CD8+ blood T cells was observed from baseline to week 6. After ivuxolimab, more expanded clones were found on average in CD8+ T cells than in CD4+ T cells. Low levels of normalized T-cell clonal expansion were also seen in some patients who did not respond. In the 0.1-3.0 mg/kg groups, partial responders were among the patients with the lowest normalized peripheral clonal expansion, particularly in CD8+ T cells. The antigen specificity of the peripheral T cells that underwent clonal expansion was not determined.

To sequence the TCRbeta CDR3 region, genomic DNA was isolated from the sorted cells. The immunoSEQ Assay was used for sequencing of TCRbeta CDR3 regions. The source is immuneACCESS, and TCRdb retained only in-frame sequences with V and J called. Part of the clones is not carried over; for the studies checked, unresolved V genes explain less than half of this, and the remainder is unexplained. The sample yields 53,000 or so clones; about four fifths were counted once. The top ten clones comprise more than 2% of the sample. Taken from the germline V gene, the CDR1 and CDR2 loops are MDHEN and SYDVKM. Including the terminal cysteine and phenylalanine, the CDR3 comprises 15 residues. The read is trimmed to its CDR3 DNA, 45 bases read in frame from base 1. V is shortened by 2 bases, J by 4 bases, and the region joining them spans 12 bases. Patients with a history of autoimmune disease or receiving systemic immunosuppression were excluded from the trial. Peripheral blood for TCR sequencing was collected from all dose cohorts at baseline, on cycle 4 day 1, and on cycle 7 day 1. Samples came from an open-label, multicenter, first-in-human phase I dose-escalation trial of ivuxolimab. Adults with locally advanced or metastatic head and neck squamous cell, hepatocellular, melanoma or renal cell carcinoma were enrolled in the trial. Before TCR sequencing, CD4+ and CD8+ T cells were separately sorted from peripheral blood.

Details on this clone: The antigen this receptor binds is unknown. Per-nucleotide qualities are absent, and no much larger clonotype sits a single base away.

The chain uses TRBV28 and TRBJ1-5; D gene: possibly TRBD1, on 5 matching bases. This specimen consisted of CD4+ or CD8+ T cells sorted from blood, obtained in a trial of the OX40 agonist ivuxolimab. The sequence was obtained from an adult with an advanced solid tumor such as melanoma, head and neck, liver or kidney cancer. This receptor carries the CDR3 CASSLTGAANQPQHF. The nucleotide sequence is TGTGCCAGCAGTTTAACTGGGGCAGCTAATCAGCCCCAGCATTTT.